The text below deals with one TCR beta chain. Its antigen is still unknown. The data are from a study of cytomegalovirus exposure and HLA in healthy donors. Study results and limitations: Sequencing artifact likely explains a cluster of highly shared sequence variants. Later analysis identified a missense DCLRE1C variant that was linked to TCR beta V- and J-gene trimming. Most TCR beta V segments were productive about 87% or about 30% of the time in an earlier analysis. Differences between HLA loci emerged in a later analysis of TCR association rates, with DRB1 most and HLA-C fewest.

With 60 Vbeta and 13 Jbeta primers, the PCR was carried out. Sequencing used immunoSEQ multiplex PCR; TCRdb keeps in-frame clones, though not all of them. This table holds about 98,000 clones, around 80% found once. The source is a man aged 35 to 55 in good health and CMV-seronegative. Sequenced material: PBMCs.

The CDR3 loop reads CASSLTGAIDTQYF. In DNA, the CDR3 is TGCGCCAGCAGCTTGACAGGGGCCATAGATACGCAGTATTTT. The gene calls are TRBV5-1 and TRBJ2-3, with 7 bases fitting TRBD1. Germline values: CDR1 SGHRS, CDR2 YFSETQ. The CDR3 length is 14 residues. With V trimmed by 1 base and J by 5 bases, 4 bases remained unmatched.